The 10 T cell receptor beta chains presented below share a single source sample, sequenced in a study of blood T cell repertoires in COVID-19. The data were produced by immunoSEQ multiplex PCR, yet TCRdb's version contains in-frame clones alone and is incomplete. Found here are around 340,000 clones, approximately 86% of them singletons; the top ten hold less than 9%. The specimen sequenced was peripheral blood. All receptors derive from a woman between 55 and 75 years old with COVID-19, enrolled during active disease.

V gene TRBV3-1 (or the pseudogene TRBV3-2) combines with J gene TRBJ2-5; 10 nucleotides match TRBD2. The CDR3 contains 14 residues. The ends lost 6 bases at V and 3 bases at J; junction bases unmatched: 4. Germline V lookup: CDR1 LGHDT, CDR2 YNNKEL (reference sequence). CDR3 coding DNA: TGTGCCAGCAGGCTCACTAGCGGGGAAGAGACCCAGTACTTC. Protein sequence: CASRLTSGEETQYF.

The V call is TRBV7-2, the J call TRBJ2-2, with a weak D call TRBD1 (6 bases). From germline, CDR1 is SGHTA and CDR2 FQGNSA. Between the trimmed V and J ends, which lost 4 bases and 2 bases, there was a span of 11 bases. The CDR3 consists of 15 residues. The CDR3 reads CASSSLDSNTGELFF. In DNA, the CDR3 is TGTGCCAGCAGCTCCCTGGACAGTAACACCGGGGAGCTGTTTTTT.

The rearrangement links TRBV18 to TRBJ1-4; 11 nucleotides agree with TRBD1. V was clipped by 6 bases and J by 7 bases; unmatched bases: 13. CDR1 is KGHSH, CDR2 LQKENI, per germline. The CDR3 loop spans 17 amino acids. The CDR3 spells CASSTPRDRGDSEKLFF. In DNA, the CDR3 is TGTGCCAGCTCCACCCCCAGGGACAGGGGGGATAGTGAAAAACTGTTTTTT.

V gene TRBV7-6 combines with J gene TRBJ2-1; TRBD2 matches at 10 bases. This CDR3 comprises 17 residues. V lost 5 bases to trimming and J lost 9 bases; unmatched junction nucleotides: 16. Germline V gene sequence: CDR1 SGHVS, CDR2 FNYEAQ. The DNA for the CDR3 is TGTGCCAGCAGCCCCCCGCGCCCCTCTAGCGGGGGACTTGAGCAGTTCTTC. Its translation is CASSPPRPSSGGLEQFF. Full variable domain (outside the CDR3, taken from reference TRBV7-6 and TRBJ2-1): GAGVSQSPRYKVTKRGQDVALRCDPISGHVSLYWYRQALGQGPEFLTYFNYEAQQDKSGLPNDRFSAERPEGSISTLTIQRTEQRDSAMYRCASSPPRPSSGGLEQFFGPGTRLTVL.

The table lists this clone with a few counts. The chain couples TRBV6-2 or TRBV6-3 to TRBJ1-1; a weak D match, TRBD1 (6 bases). The germline V and J ends were trimmed by 5 bases and 7 bases, with 8 bases remaining between them. Germline V lookup: CDR1 MNHEY, CDR2 SVGEGT. This CDR3 region has 11 residues. The DNA of the CDR3 is TGTGCCAGCAGTAGCAGGGGTGAAGCTTTCTTT. It specifies CASSSRGEAFF.

This chain uses TRBV6-5 with TRBJ2-7, with 7 bases identical to TRBD2. The germline V gene encodes CDR1 MNHEY and CDR2 SVGAGI. Trimming took 3 bases from V and 6 from J; bases not matched to a gene: 11. This CDR3 has 15 amino acids. The CDR3 DNA follows: TGTGCCAGCAGTTATATCGCGGGGGATAGGGGCGAGCAGTACTTC. As protein: CASSYIAGDRGEQYF.

The V call is TRBV7-3, the J call TRBJ2-1; TRBD2 is a possible D gene (5 bases). V lost 1 base to trimming and J lost 2 bases, with 12 bases between them. CDR3 size: 16 residues. In germline, CDR1 is SGHTA, CDR2 FQGTGA. CDR3 in amino acids: CASSLNGRGTYNEQFF. CDR3 bases: TGTGCCAGCAGCTTAAATGGTCGGGGAACCTACAATGAGCAGTTCTTC.

J is TRBJ1-2 and V is TRBV4-1; D unclear. Germline V gene data show CDR1 as MGHRA and CDR2 as YSYEKL. The germline V and J ends were trimmed by 0 bases and 1 base, with 15 bases remaining between them. The CDR3 is 17 residues long. The CDR3 spells CASSQDILAGFNYGYTF. In DNA form, the CDR3 reads TGCGCCAGCAGCCAAGATATTCTGGCAGGTTTTAACTATGGCTACACCTTC.

The rearrangement links TRBV5-1 to TRBJ2-7, with 10 bases that match TRBD1. The CDR3 has 15 residues. Germline V CDR1 and CDR2: SGHRS, YFSETQ. J was trimmed by 1 base and V by 4 bases; bases with no gene match: 5. The CDR3 is CASSPGQGWSYEQYF. In DNA, the CDR3 is TGCGCCAGCAGCCCGGGACAGGGGTGGTCCTACGAGCAGTACTTC.

The chain uses TRBV3-1 (or the pseudogene TRBV3-2) and TRBJ2-3, with D tentatively TRBD2 (6 bases). Germline CDR1 LGHDT, CDR2 YNNKEL (reference sequence). This CDR3 has 14 amino acids. Deletions cut 1 base from V and 8 bases from J, with 13 bases between. CDR3: CASSQVANGGTQYF. For the CDR3, the DNA is TGTGCCAGCAGCCAAGTTGCCAACGGGGGTACGCAGTATTTT.